The TCR beta chain described here comes from a study of T cell repertoires in ileal Crohn's disease. Per sample, around 500 nanograms of biopsy DNA were TCRB immunosequenced. Measured with immunoSEQ multiplex PCR; TCRdb has only the in-frame clones, and not every one. The sample yields 15,000 to 20,000 clones, around 66% seen once. CDR3 length: 15 amino acids. Deletions cut 10 bases from V and 9 bases from J, with 27 bases between. Per germline, CDR1 MNHEY and CDR2 SMNVEV (reference sequence). This chain joins TRBV27 and TRBJ1-1; D is possibly TRBD1 (5 bases). Sample: ileal tissue. The TCR was taken from an adult with Crohn's disease. The CDR3 spells CATRPGVVGRRKAFF. The DNA for the CDR3 is TGTGCCACCCGCCCGGGGGTGGTGGGGCGGAGAAAAGCTTTCTTT.